The 21 T cell receptor beta chains reported below all come from one sample, sequenced in a study of T cell repertoires in cytomegalovirus infection. TCRdb re-derived calls from the reads in MiXCR, one entry per CDR3 protein. Found here are hundreds of thousands of distinct CDR3 sequences, just under 30% of them singletons; the top ten hold about 20%. These TCRs' antigens remain unknown. This specimen was cultured PBMCs, taken from culture after CMV antigen stimulation. The receptors originated from a human donor in good health (CMV status not recorded). Some clones in this sample may be carry-over from other donors' samples.

This clonotype was picked up a small number of times. This chain uses TRBV4-2 with TRBJ1-6; no firm D call. Germline V gives CDR1 LGHNA, CDR2 YNFKEQ. The CDR3 extends over 16 amino acids. V lost 2 bases, J lost 5 bases, and 13 bases lay in between. The CDR3 DNA reads TGTGCCAGCAGCCAAATGGGTGGACGGGATAATTCACCCCTCCACTTT. This translates into CASSQMGGRDNSPLHF.

CDR3 region: CASSQQSETQYF. CDR3 coding DNA: TGTGCCAGCAGCCAACAAAGCGAGACCCAGTACTTC. V is TRBV7-6 and J is TRBJ2-5; D remains ambiguous. Germline V gene lookup returns CDR1 SGHVS and CDR2 FNYEAQ. This CDR3 spans 12 amino acids. V was cut by 5 bases and J by 5 bases, with 9 bases left in between.

This clonotype was seen a handful of times. V usage is TRBV24-1 and J usage is TRBJ2-7, with 7 bases fitting TRBD1. Per germline, CDR1 KGHDR and CDR2 SFDVKD. CDR3 length: 16 amino acids. Unmatched junction bases numbered 16, after V lost 5 bases and J lost 7 bases. The CDR3 sequence: CATSAPGETGHMEQYF. CDR3 nucleotide sequence: TGTGCCACCAGTGCGCCCGGTGAGACAGGGCATATGGAGCAGTACTTC.

This clonotype was counted between two and nine times. The chain recombines TRBV5-1 with TRBJ1-1; D is possibly TRBD1 (5 bases). Germline CDR1 SGHRS, CDR2 YFSETQ. There are 14 residues in the CDR3. Trimming removed 4 bases from V and 3 bases from J, with 13 bases in between. CDR3 protein: CASSPSRGDTEAFF. Written as DNA, the CDR3 is TGCGCCAGCAGCCCGTCAAGGGGCGACACTGAAGCTTTCTTT.

This clonotype was seen more than once but under ten times. The rearrangement links TRBV20-1 to TRBJ2-7, with 7 bases aligning to TRBD1. This CDR3 is built from 12 residues. The trim removed 3 bases at V and 4 bases at J, leaving 3 bases unmatched. From germline, CDR1 is DFQATT and CDR2 SNEGSKA (reference sequence). This CDR3 is CSARGQSYEQYF. CDR3 DNA sequence: TGCAGTGCTAGGGGACAGTCATACGAGCAGTACTTC.

The table lists this clonotype with a few counts. The rearrangement joins TRBV7-3 to TRBJ2-1; TRBD1 matches 7 bases. With V trimmed by 4 bases and J by 0 bases, 6 bases remained unmatched. The CDR3 runs 16 residues. Germline V CDR1 and CDR2: SGHTA, FQGTGA. This CDR3 reads CASSSSGTASYNEQFF. In nucleotides, the CDR3 is TGTGCCAGCAGCTCCTCCGGGACAGCCTCCTACAATGAGCAGTTCTTC.

The rearrangement uses TRBV19 and TRBJ1-6; tentative D call: TRBD1 (5 bases). The V end lost 6 bases, the J end lost 7 bases, and 7 bases lay between the germline ends. This CDR3 spans 12 amino acids. Germline V gene sequence: CDR1 LNHDA, CDR2 SQIVND (reference sequence). CDR3 in DNA: TGTGCCAGTAGCAGGGTAAATTCACCCCTCCACTTT. This gives the protein CASSRVNSPLHF. Variable domain in full (rest from reference TRBV19 and TRBJ1-6): DGGITQSPKYLFRKEGQNVTLSCEQNLNHDAMYWYRQDPGQGLRLIYYSQIVNDFQKGDIAEGYSVSREKKESFPLTVTSAQKNPTAFYLCASSRVNSPLHFGNGTRLTVT.

This clonotype has just a few counts. This chain links TRBV28 with TRBJ1-4, with 7 bases matching TRBD1. CDR1 MDHEN and CDR2 SYDVKM come from the germline V gene. The CDR3 covers 13 residues. V was clipped by 7 bases and J by 8 bases; unmatched bases: 7. CDR3 protein: CASTPGQLEKLFF. The CDR3 DNA reads TGTGCCAGCACCCCGGGACAGTTAGAAAAACTGTTTTTT.

As DNA, the CDR3 is TGTGCCAGCAGTTTATCGTGGGACAGGAATAATTCACCCCTCCACTTT. This sequence encodes CASSLSWDRNNSPLHF. The rearrangement joins TRBV27 to TRBJ1-6; 8 bases line up with TRBD1. Germline lookup yields CDR1 MNHEY and CDR2 SMNVEV (reference sequence). The CDR3 length is 16 residues. The junction had 3 bases not matched to a gene; V was cut back by 0 bases and J by 5 bases.

This clonotype was detected many times. The chain joins TRBV7-2 to TRBJ2-5; a possible D gene is TRBD2 (6 bases). V shed 5 bases and J shed 2 bases, with 12 bases lying between them. The CDR3 runs 14 residues. Germline V lookup: CDR1 SGHTA, CDR2 FQGNSA. CDR3 sequence reads: CASSPRAGQETQYF. CDR3 sequence (DNA): TGTGCCAGCAGCCCACGCGCGGGACAAGAGACCCAGTACTTC.

This clonotype was observed a few times. An end of the junction differs from the germline gene, which may be a read error. The chain joins TRBV7-7 to TRBJ2-5; D gene ambiguous. This CDR3 region has 13 residues. Germline CDR1 reads SSHAT; CDR2 reads FNYEAQ (reference sequence). CDR3 in amino acids: CASSPDLTETQYF. In DNA, the CDR3 is TGTGCTAGCAGCCCGGACCTAACGGAGACCCAGTACTTC.

This clonotype was picked up many times. The chain has TRBV7-6 and TRBJ1-1, with TRBD1 matching over 8 bases. The germline V gene encodes CDR1 SGHVS and CDR2 FNYEAQ. Trimming removed 3 bases from V and 5 bases from J; junction bases left unmatched: 8. The CDR3 contains 15 residues. CDR3 loop: CASSLIVTGETEAFF. The CDR3, as DNA: TGTGCCAGCAGCTTGATCGTGACAGGGGAAACTGAAGCTTTCTTT.

The V call is TRBV11-2, the J call TRBJ2-7, with 7 nucleotides matching TRBD1. The V segment lost 4 bases and the J segment 4 bases; nucleotides outside the gene matches: 13. From germline, CDR1 is SGHAT and CDR2 FQNNGV. There are 16 residues in the CDR3. CDR3 DNA: TGTGCCAGCAGCTCGCTCCGAAGGACAGGCCCATACGAGCAGTACTTC. Its translation: CASSSLRRTGPYEQYF.

This clonotype was recorded a few times. This sequence joins TRBV6-1 and TRBJ2-5; D might be TRBD1 or TRBD2, each matching 5 bases. Trimming took 2 bases from V and 7 from J, leaving 20 bases between them. Germline V gene sequence: CDR1 MNHNS, CDR2 SASEGT. The CDR3 sequence is 16 residues long. The CDR3: CASSENGAGRSGTQYF. The CDR3 DNA sequence: TGTGCCAGCAGTGAAAATGGGGCGGGCCGCTCGGGGACCCAGTACTTC.

The chain carries TRBV19 and TRBJ2-7, with TRBD1 matching 8 bases. There are 15 residues in the CDR3. V lost 5 bases to trimming and J lost 2 bases; unmatched junction nucleotides: 8. Germline-derived CDR1 and CDR2 are LNHDA and SQIVND (reference sequence). This CDR3 reads CASSALGQGTYEQYF. The CDR3 region has the DNA TGTGCCAGTAGTGCCCTCGGACAGGGTACCTACGAGCAGTACTTC.

There are many counts of this clonotype. DNA for the CDR3: TGTGCCAGCAGCTTCAGGCCGGAAAACACCGGGGAGCTGTTTTTT. It codes for CASSFRPENTGELFF. The gene calls are TRBV11-2 and TRBJ2-2; D is ambiguous. Deletions cut 3 bases from V and 2 bases from J, with 10 bases between. Looked up from germline, CDR1 is SGHAT and CDR2 is FQNNGV. This CDR3 region has 15 residues.

V gene TRBV3-1 combines with J gene TRBJ2-1; the D call may be TRBD1 or TRBD2 (5 bases each). CDR1 and CDR2 (germline): LGHDT, YNNKEL (reference sequence). Trimming left V 4 bases short and J 0 bases short, with 19 bases between. This CDR3 region has 18 residues. The CDR3 spells CASSRGAGGLSSYNEQFF. CDR3 DNA: TGTGCCAGCAGCCGTGGGGCTGGGGGATTGAGCTCCTACAATGAGCAGTTCTTC.

This clonotype was observed a handful of times. V usage is TRBV6-2 or TRBV6-3 and J usage is TRBJ1-2; no clear D. CDR1 MNHEY and CDR2 SVGEGT come from the germline V gene. CDR3 length equals 13 residues. Trimming took 0 bases from V and 5 from J, leaving 7 bases between them. The CDR3 DNA sequence: TGTGCCAGCAGTTACTCGATTGGGTATGGCTACACCTTC. As protein: CASSYSIGYGYTF.

The chain combines TRBV7-9 with TRBJ1-1; 8 nucleotides match TRBD1. The J segment lost 0 bases and the V segment lost 6 bases, leaving 9 bases of the junction unmatched. Germline values: CDR1 SEHNR, CDR2 FQNEAQ (reference sequence). CDR3 length: 16 residues. The CDR3 reads CASSRQGRIMNTEAFF. The CDR3 DNA follows: TGTGCCAGCAGTCGACAGGGGCGTATCATGAACACTGAAGCTTTCTTT.

The genes are TRBV6-2 or TRBV6-3 and TRBJ2-7; the D is unclear. Trimming removed 8 bases at V and 7 bases at J, with 15 bases between. Germline-derived CDR1 and CDR2 are MNHEY and SVGEGT. This CDR3 region has 12 residues. CDR3 DNA: TGTGCCAGCGAACGGCCAGCTGGGGAGCAGTACTTC. This encodes CASERPAGEQYF.

The sample holds many counts of this clonotype. The chain joins TRBV7-9 to TRBJ1-6; 8 nucleotides align to TRBD1. The CDR3 sequence is 15 residues long. The V and J ends lost 5 bases and 9 bases, in that order; junction bases with no gene match: 9. Germline V gives CDR1 SEHNR, CDR2 FQNEAQ (reference sequence). CDR3 sequence: CASSPGQGMTSPLHF. The CDR3 bases are TGTGCCAGCAGCCCCGGACAGGGAATGACTTCACCCCTCCACTTT.